Described below is a single T cell receptor beta chain sequence and its context. Its antigen specificity is not known. No much larger clone exists at a distance of one base, and base qualities are not known. CDR1 and CDR2 are read off the germline V gene as SGHAT and FQNNGV. V sheds 4 bases and J sheds 1 base, leaving 13 bases between their ends. Taken from cysteine to phenylalanine, the CDR3 has 15 residues. The only DNA kept is the CDR3, 45 bases in frame from the first base. The data were taken from a study of T cell responses to AZD1222 COVID-19 vaccine (dated by TCRdb to the early 2020s). Regarding the complete study: TCR sequencing was performed for fewer than 250 trial participants, of whom about 200 were given two doses of AZD1222 and some 25 were given two doses of MenACWY control vaccine. Trial participants were enrolled by age into subgroups of 18-55, 56-69 and 70-plus years, and 148, 28 and 57 TCR-sequenced participants, respectively, were included in these subgroups. Summary of the overall study and its limitations: Only five or six AZD1222 recipients were SARS-CoV-2 seropositive at baseline, limiting conclusions about previously exposed vaccinees. Nearly half of unique spike-specific TCRs reportedly recognized epitopes outside regions mutated in the B.1.351 and B.1.1.7 variants. After two AZD1222 doses, spike-specific TCR breadth and depth were significantly higher than at day 0 and than in MenACWY recipients. The 56-69-year group was small, and its depth increase did not reach significance, likely because of low power. The whole spike protein was spanned by vaccine-associated CD4 TCRs, and dominant responses were seen in regions 160-218 and 743-854. Most participants were white British and females outnumbered males, and the authors suggested that clonal diversity may have been underestimated. No day 14 peak-response samples were available, so repertoires were characterized only after the peak T cell response.

Reading the label with the study, this specimen's time point is: baseline before first vaccination. This specimen's treatment or condition label, per the study, means: meningococcal conjugate vaccine given as trial control. Vaccinee samples came from UK trials COV001 and COV002, including a single-blind randomized controlled phase 2/3 trial of AZD1222 (ChAdOx1 nCoV-19) in healthy adults. For TCRbeta chain sequencing, PBMC samples from trial participants were taken at day 0 and at day 28 after the second dose. The CDR3 regions of human TCRbeta chains were analyzed by immunosequencing. In the source study's methods: Repertoire TCRs were matched against a reference library of SARS-CoV-2-specific TCRs generated with the MIRA antigen-specificity platform. Breadth meant the fraction of unique TCRs that were SARS-CoV-2-associated, whereas depth meant the fraction of total T cells that were SARS-CoV-2-associated. Using the MIRA data, each spike-specific TCR was mapped to the spike region that the TCR reacts to and placed in a CD4 or CD8 class. Log10-transformed breadth and depth values were compared by one-way ANOVA with Sidak's multiple comparisons tests. As stored in TCRdb, this immuneACCESS dataset retains in-frame rearrangements with V and J assigned. A fraction of the clones does not appear; measured against another copy, unresolved V genes explain less than half of the discrepancy, and the remainder lacks a known reason. V, J and clone size are those of that table, while D and trimming were read from the DNA. Present in this sample are 200,000 to 250,000 clones, about 93% of which were seen just once. The ten largest clonotypes hold roughly 1% of the sample.

This receptor was obtained from an adult in good health. In this chain, TRBV11-2 is recombined with TRBJ2-5; TRBD1 is possibly the D segment (6 matching bases). The material sequenced was peripheral blood, taken on day 0 of MenACWY control vaccination. The CDR3 protein: CASSSQTGIQETQYF. The DNA reads as follows: TGTGCCAGCAGCTCCCAAACAGGGATCCAAGAGACCCAGTACTTC.